Listed below are T cell receptor beta chains from one sample, sequenced in a study of CD8 T cells in ankylosing spondylitis. TCRdb reprocessed the 5' RACE reads via MiXCR and lists one record per CDR3 protein. The sample carries about 350,000 distinct CDR3 sequences, more than 20% recorded once. Material: blood, either unsorted or a sorted T cell fraction (not recorded which). The source of these receptors is a male donor with ankylosing spondylitis or in good health (not recorded which). CDR3s include the opening cysteine and the closing phenylalanine or tryptophan. D genes are given only for firm matches. Clone size is stated in some rows and not others, as once, few, many or a class when expanded.

v_gene	j_gene	abundance	d_gene	CDR3nt	CDR3aa
TRBV29-1	TRBJ2-5	.	.	TGCAGCGTGGATAGTGAGGGTCAGCCGGGAGAGACCCAGTACTTC	CSVDSEGQPGETQYF
TRBV6-5	TRBJ2-5	.	.	TGTGCCAGCAGTTACTTAGGACAGATAGAAGAGACCCAGTACTTC	CASSYLGQIEETQYF
TRBV24-1	TRBJ2-7	few	TRBD1	TGTGCCACCAGTGAGCCCATGACAGGGGGTAGGTCCTACGAGCAGTACTTC	CATSEPMTGGRSYEQYF
TRBV11-2	TRBJ2-2	many	.	TGTGCCAGCAGCTTAGCAGTTACCGGGGAGCTGTTTTTT	CASSLAVTGELFF
TRBV3-1	TRBJ2-1	.	TRBD2	TGTGCCAGCAGCCCAAGACCTGGACTAGCATCAGCCTACAATGAGCAGTTCTTC	CASSPRPGLASAYNEQFF
TRBV12-3/TRBV12-4	TRBJ1-2	.	.	TGTGCCAGCACCGATTCGGGGTCGGTCCGCTATGGCTACACCTTC	CASTDSGSVRYGYTF
TRBV7-9	TRBJ2-1	.	.	TGTGCGGGGCAGCAGGGCTCCTACAATGAGCAGTTCTTC	CAGQQGSYNEQFF
TRBV20-1	TRBJ2-7	few	TRBD1	TGCAGTGCTAGAGATCGACAGGGGGTCTACGAGCAGTACTTC	CSARDRQGVYEQYF
TRBV7-9	TRBJ2-3	.	TRBD2	TGTGCCAGCAAGATAGTCGCGGGGGGCGCCTCAGATACGCAGTATTTT	CASKIVAGGASDTQYF
TRBV12-3/TRBV12-4	TRBJ2-2	.	.	TGTGCCAGCAGCTCAGGTCGCTTAGACACCGGGGAGCTGTTTTTT	CASSSGRLDTGELFF
TRBV29-1	TRBJ1-2	.	TRBD1	TGCAGCGGACAGGGGCCCGACTATGGCTACATCTTC	CSGQGPDYGYIF
TRBV4-1	TRBJ2-7	.	.	TGCGCCAGCAGCCAAGGGGCAGGCTCCTACGAGCAGTACTTC	CASSQGAGSYEQYF
TRBV12-3/TRBV12-4	TRBJ2-3	few	.	TGTGCCAGCAGTACTCCGACAGACAGCACAGATACGCAGTATTTT	CASSTPTDSTDTQYF
TRBV3-1	TRBJ2-5	.	TRBD1	TGTGCCAGCAGCCAAGATGGTGGACAGGGCCAAGAGACCCAGTACTTC	CASSQDGGQGQETQYF
TRBV28	TRBJ2-5	.	.	TGTGCCAGCCAAGCGGAGGGCGCACAAGAGACCCAGTACTTC	CASQAEGAQETQYF
TRBV6-1	TRBJ1-6	few	.	TGTGCCAGCAGTCCGGGATCCTATAATTCACCCCTCCACTTT	CASSPGSYNSPLHF
TRBV12-3/TRBV12-4	TRBJ2-3	few	.	TGTGCCAGCAGTTTTCCCGGACTACCTTCGGATACGCAGTATTTT	CASSFPGLPSDTQYF
TRBV28	TRBJ2-1	.	.	TGTGCCAGCAGCCGGGGTAGCCTCTCCTACAATGAGCAGTTCTTC	CASSRGSLSYNEQFF
TRBV27	TRBJ2-5	.	.	TGTGCCAGCAGTTCCGCCTCAGGGTACCAAGAGACCCAGTACTTC	CASSSASGYQETQYF
TRBV9	TRBJ2-3	.	TRBD2	TGTGCCAGCAGCGTAGGGCGGGGGTGGACAGATACGCAGTATTTT	CASSVGRGWTDTQYF
TRBV12-3/TRBV12-4	TRBJ1-2	.	TRBD1	TGTGCCAGCAGTCCAACGGACAGGTCGAACTATGGCTACACCTTC	CASSPTDRSNYGYTF
TRBV6-2/TRBV6-3	TRBJ2-6	.	.	TGTGCCAGCAGTTACCCCATTTATCCAAATATCAGGGAATCAAGCTCTGGGGCCAACGTCCTGACTTTC	CASSYPIYPNIRESSSGANVLTF
TRBV30	TRBJ1-1	few	TRBD1	TGTGCCTGGAGTGTGACCCCGACAGGGGCGGCTTTCTTT	CAWSVTPTGAAFF
TRBV20-1	TRBJ2-3	few	TRBD2	TGCAGTGCAACAAGATCCGGGACTAGCGGGGGGGCGGCAGATACGCAGTATTTT	CSATRSGTSGGAADTQYF
TRBV2	TRBJ2-7	.	.	TGTGCCAGCAGTGAATCGGGGGGCACCTACGAGCAGTACTTC	CASSESGGTYEQYF
TRBV5-6	TRBJ2-3	.	.	TGTGCCAGCAGCTCAGCGAATACGCAGTATTTT	CASSSANTQYF
TRBV20-1	TRBJ2-1	.	TRBD1	TGCAGTTTGGGGACAGACTACAATGAGCAGTTCTTC	CSLGTDYNEQFF
TRBV4-1	TRBJ1-2	few	.	TGCGCCAGCAGCCAAGCGGGACTCGGCGGCTACACCTTC	CASSQAGLGGYTF
TRBV4-1	TRBJ2-7	.	TRBD1	TGCGCCAGCAGCCAAACAGGGGGTGGCTACTACGAGCAGTACTTC	CASSQTGGGYYEQYF
TRBV28	TRBJ2-7	.	TRBD2	TGTGCCAGCAGCCCCCTCGGGACTAGTAGTTACGAGCAGTACTTC	CASSPLGTSSYEQYF
TRBV9	TRBJ1-1	few	TRBD1	TGTGCCAGCAGCGCCTCAGGGGGCTTGACTGAAGCTTTCTTT	CASSASGGLTEAFF
TRBV13	TRBJ2-4	.	TRBD2	TGTGCCAGCAGCGGGACTAGCGGGGGGGGGAATGGCATTCAGTACTTC	CASSGTSGGGNGIQYF
TRBV6-5	TRBJ2-1	few	.	TGTGCCAGCAGTTCAATTTACAGCGGGTCCTACAATGAGCAGTTCTTC	CASSSIYSGSYNEQFF
TRBV20-1	TRBJ2-7	.	TRBD1	TGCAGTGCCCCGGGACAGGGCCCCTACGAGCAGTACTTC	CSAPGQGPYEQYF
TRBV29-1	TRBJ2-5	.	TRBD1	TGCAGCGTTGAATTCCGGGACAGGGGGCTACTAGAGACCCAGTACTTC	CSVEFRDRGLLETQYF
TRBV7-8	TRBJ1-2	.	.	TGTGCCAGCAGCTTCCGGACAGACCCCTATGGCTACACCTTC	CASSFRTDPYGYTF
TRBV10-3	TRBJ2-3	few	.	TGTGCCATCAGTGAGCTCGTGTTGGATACGCAGTATTTT	CAISELVLDTQYF
TRBV20-1	TRBJ2-3	few	TRBD2	TGCAGTGCCACCGGACTAGATGAGCAGACAGATACGCAGTATTTT	CSATGLDEQTDTQYF
TRBV27	TRBJ2-3	.	TRBD2	TGTGCCAGCATGGGACTAGCCCCAGATACGCAGTATTTT	CASMGLAPDTQYF
TRBV12-3/TRBV12-4	TRBJ2-7	many	.	TGTGCCAGCAGTTTGACGATCGATGCCCTCGACGAGCAGTACTTC	CASSLTIDALDEQYF
TRBV12-3/TRBV12-4	TRBJ2-2	.	.	TGTGCCAGCAGTAGTGAGGGGGCCGGGGAGCTGTTTTTT	CASSSEGAGELFF
TRBV7-9	TRBJ2-5	.	.	TGTGCCAGCAGCTTGGTGGTCGACGAGACCCAGTACTTC	CASSLVVDETQYF
TRBV4-2	TRBJ1-1	few	.	TGTGCCAGCAGCGGCGATGTGTTAATTAACGTTCTTGAAGCTTTCTTT	CASSGDVLINVLEAFF
TRBV29-1	TRBJ1-2	.	.	TGCAGCGTTCCCGGGTGGAGTGGCTACACCTTC	CSVPGWSGYTF
TRBV29-1	TRBJ2-2	.	.	TGCAGCGCCGTAGAGACAGACACGAACACCGGGGAGCTGTTTTTT	CSAVETDTNTGELFF
TRBV20-1	TRBJ2-5	many	.	TGCAGTGCTAGAGAAGTGGAGACCCAGTACTTC	CSAREVETQYF
TRBV16	TRBJ1-2	.	.	TGTGCCAGCAGCCAATCAGGCGGGGGCGGCTATGGCTACACCTTC	CASSQSGGGGYGYTF
TRBV12-3/TRBV12-4	TRBJ2-1	many	TRBD1	TGTGCCAGCAGACACGGACAGGTCTCCTACAATGAGCAGTTCTTC	CASRHGQVSYNEQFF
TRBV6-5	TRBJ1-1	.	.	TGTGCCAGCAGTTACTCGTCGCGGACGAACACTGAAGCTTTCTTT	CASSYSSRTNTEAFF
TRBV6-5	TRBJ1-2	.	.	TGTGCCAGCAGTTACGGTAGCCCAGGCCATTATGGCTACACCTTC	CASSYGSPGHYGYTF
TRBV6-2/TRBV6-3	TRBJ2-5	.	.	TGTGCCAGCAGTGGAAGTCTTCAAGAGACCCAGTACTTC	CASSGSLQETQYF
TRBV10-2	TRBJ2-1	.	.	TGCGCCAGCAGTGAGTACAGAAGCTCCTACAATGAGCAGTTCTTC	CASSEYRSSYNEQFF